The clone carrying this T cell receptor (beta chain) was picked up a small number of times. Its antigen is not identified. The data are from a study of radiotherapy plus CTLA-4 blockade in lung cancer. The method was immunoSEQ multiplex PCR; TCRdb's version includes in-frame clones alone and lacks a portion of them. The sample lists 35,000 to 40,000 clones; about 86% were seen once. Study-level findings and limits: TCR clones from tumors expanded in blood after radiotherapy plus ipilimumab.

The study treated chemo-refractory metastatic non-small-cell lung cancer patients with focal radiation plus ipilimumab CTLA-4 blockade. This specimen was peripheral blood, taken from a patient treated with radiotherapy plus ipilimumab. The source is a human donor with non-small cell lung cancer whose response to radiotherapy plus ipilimumab could not be evaluated.

The CDR3 spells CASSRSGTSGSSEQYF. The CDR3 DNA reads as TGTGCCAGTAGCCGATCCGGGACTAGCGGGTCGAGCGAGCAGTACTTC. The V call is TRBV19, the J call TRBJ2-7; 12 bases fit TRBD2. Trimming at V came to 6 bases and at J to 6 bases, leaving 12 bases not matched to a gene. CDR1 is LNHDA, CDR2 SQIVND, per germline (reference sequence). The CDR3 is 16 amino acids.